This TCR beta chain is from a study of cytomegalovirus exposure and HLA in healthy donors. Each donor was healthy, and each was a bone marrow donor. Vbeta (60) and Jbeta (13) primers were used in the PCR. The assay was immunoSEQ multiplex PCR, and TCRdb's table has in-frame clones only and misses some. The sample records approximately 130,000 clones, around 78% being singletons. The germline V gene has CDR1 MNHEY and CDR2 SMNVEV (reference sequence). The CDR3 is made up of 15 amino acids. Deletions cut 7 bases from V and 3 bases from J, with 16 bases between. The chain combines TRBV27 with TRBJ2-1, with D possibly TRBD1 on 5 matching bases. Sequences were obtained from PBMCs. The origin of this receptor is a woman aged 40 to 50 in good health and CMV-seronegative. The CDR3 region has the DNA TGTGCCAGCATCTCCCTTGTGGGGCACTACAATGAGCAGTTCTTC. Translating gives CASISLVGHYNEQFF.